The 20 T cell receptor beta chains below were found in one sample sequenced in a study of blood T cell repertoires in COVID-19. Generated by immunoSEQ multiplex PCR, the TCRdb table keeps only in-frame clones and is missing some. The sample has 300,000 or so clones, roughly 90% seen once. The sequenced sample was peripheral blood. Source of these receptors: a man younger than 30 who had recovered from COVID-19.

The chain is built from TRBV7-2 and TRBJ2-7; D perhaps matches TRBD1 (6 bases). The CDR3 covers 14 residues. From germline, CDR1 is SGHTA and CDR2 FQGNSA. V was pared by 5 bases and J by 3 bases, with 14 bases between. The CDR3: CASSRTPRGYEQYF. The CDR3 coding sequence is TGTGCCAGCAGCCGGACCCCCAGGGGCTACGAGCAGTACTTC.

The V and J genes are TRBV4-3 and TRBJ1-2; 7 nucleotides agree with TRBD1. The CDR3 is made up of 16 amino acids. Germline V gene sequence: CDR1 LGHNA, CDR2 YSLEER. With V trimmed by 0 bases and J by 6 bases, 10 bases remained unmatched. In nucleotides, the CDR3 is TGCGCCAGCAGCCAAGATCTCGGACAGGAGATTGATGGCTACACCTTC. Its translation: CASSQDLGQEIDGYTF.

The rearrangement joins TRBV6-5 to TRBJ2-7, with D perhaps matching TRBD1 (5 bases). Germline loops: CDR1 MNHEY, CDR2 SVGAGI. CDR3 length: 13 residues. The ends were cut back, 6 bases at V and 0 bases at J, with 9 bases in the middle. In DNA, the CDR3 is TGTGCCAGCAGGAACAGGATCTCCTACGAGCAGTACTTC. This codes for CASRNRISYEQYF.

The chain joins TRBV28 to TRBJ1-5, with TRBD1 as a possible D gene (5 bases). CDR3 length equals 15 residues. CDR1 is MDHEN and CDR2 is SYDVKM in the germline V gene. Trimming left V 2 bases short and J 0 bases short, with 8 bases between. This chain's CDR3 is CASSLRQLSNQPQHF. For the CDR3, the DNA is TGTGCCAGCAGTTTACGACAGCTTAGCAATCAGCCCCAGCATTTT.

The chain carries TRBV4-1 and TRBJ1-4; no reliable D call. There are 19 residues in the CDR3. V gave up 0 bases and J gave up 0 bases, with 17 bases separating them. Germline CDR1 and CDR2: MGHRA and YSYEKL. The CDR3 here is CASSQEALRGLPTNEKLFF. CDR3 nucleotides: TGCGCCAGCAGCCAAGAGGCCCTACGCGGCCTACCAACTAATGAAAAACTGTTTTTT.

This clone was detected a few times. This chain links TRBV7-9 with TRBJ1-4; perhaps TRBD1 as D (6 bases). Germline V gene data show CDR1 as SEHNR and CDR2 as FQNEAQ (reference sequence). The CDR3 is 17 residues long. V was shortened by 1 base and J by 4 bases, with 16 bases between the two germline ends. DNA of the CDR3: TGTGCCAGCAGCTTAGTCCTCACAGGGTACTTTAATGAAAAACTGTTTTTT. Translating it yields CASSLVLTGYFNEKLFF.

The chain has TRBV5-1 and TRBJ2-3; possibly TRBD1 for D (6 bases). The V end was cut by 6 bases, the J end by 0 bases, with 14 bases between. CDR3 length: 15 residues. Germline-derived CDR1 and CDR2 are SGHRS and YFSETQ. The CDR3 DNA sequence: TGCGCCAGCATGTACAGGGTTACTAGCACAGATACGCAGTATTTT. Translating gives CASMYRVTSTDTQYF.

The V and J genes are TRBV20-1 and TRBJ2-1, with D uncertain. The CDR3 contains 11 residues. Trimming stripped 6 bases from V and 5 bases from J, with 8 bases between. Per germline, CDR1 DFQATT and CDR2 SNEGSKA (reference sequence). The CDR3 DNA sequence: TGCAGTGCCCCCTTTGACAATGAGCAGTTCTTC. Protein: CSAPFDNEQFF.

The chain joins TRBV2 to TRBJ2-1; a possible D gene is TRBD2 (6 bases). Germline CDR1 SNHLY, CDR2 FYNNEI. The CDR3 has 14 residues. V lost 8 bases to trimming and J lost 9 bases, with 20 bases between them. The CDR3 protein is CASPRDGVGGEQFF. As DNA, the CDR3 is TGTGCCAGCCCCCGAGATGGAGTCGGGGGTGAGCAGTTCTTC.

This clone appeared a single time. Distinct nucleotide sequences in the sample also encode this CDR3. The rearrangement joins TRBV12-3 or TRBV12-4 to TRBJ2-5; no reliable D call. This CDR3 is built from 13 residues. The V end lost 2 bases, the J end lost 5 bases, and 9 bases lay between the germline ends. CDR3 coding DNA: TGTGCCAGCAGTTTAACGTCCGGGGAGACCCAGTACTTC. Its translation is CASSLTSGETQYF.

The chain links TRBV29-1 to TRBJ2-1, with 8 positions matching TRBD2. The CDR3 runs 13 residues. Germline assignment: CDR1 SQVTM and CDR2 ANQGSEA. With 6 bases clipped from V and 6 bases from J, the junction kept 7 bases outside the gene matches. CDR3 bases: TGCAGCGTCGCCTTACTAGCGGCCAATGAGCAGTTCTTC. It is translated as CSVALLAANEQFF.

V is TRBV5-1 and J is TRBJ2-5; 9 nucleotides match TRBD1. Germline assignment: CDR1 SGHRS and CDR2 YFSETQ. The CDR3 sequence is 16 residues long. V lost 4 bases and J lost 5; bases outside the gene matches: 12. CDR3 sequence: CASSPLVQGAGETQYF. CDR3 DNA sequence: TGCGCCAGCAGCCCCCTAGTACAGGGGGCGGGGGAGACCCAGTACTTC.

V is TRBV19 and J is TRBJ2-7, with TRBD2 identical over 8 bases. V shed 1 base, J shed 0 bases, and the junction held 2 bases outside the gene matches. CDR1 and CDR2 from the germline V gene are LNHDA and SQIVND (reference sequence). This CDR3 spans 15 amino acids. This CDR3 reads CASSIALAASYEQYF. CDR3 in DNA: TGTGCCAGTAGTATAGCACTAGCGGCCTCCTACGAGCAGTACTTC.

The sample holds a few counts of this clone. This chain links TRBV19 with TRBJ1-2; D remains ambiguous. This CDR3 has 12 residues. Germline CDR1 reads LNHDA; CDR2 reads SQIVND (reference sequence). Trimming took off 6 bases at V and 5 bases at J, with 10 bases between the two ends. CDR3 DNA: TGTGCCAGTAGCATTAACTCATATGGCTACACCTTC. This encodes CASSINSYGYTF.

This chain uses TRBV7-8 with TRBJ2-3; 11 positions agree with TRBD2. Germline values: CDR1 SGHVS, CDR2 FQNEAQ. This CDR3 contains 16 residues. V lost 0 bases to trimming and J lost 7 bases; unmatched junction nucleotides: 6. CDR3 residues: CASSLATGTSGNTQYF. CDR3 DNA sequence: TGTGCCAGCAGCTTAGCTACCGGGACTAGCGGAAATACGCAGTATTTT.

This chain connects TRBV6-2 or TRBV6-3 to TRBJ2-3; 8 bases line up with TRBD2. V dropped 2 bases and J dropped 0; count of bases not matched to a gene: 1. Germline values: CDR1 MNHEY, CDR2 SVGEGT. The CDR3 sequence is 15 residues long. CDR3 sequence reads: CASSYASGSTDTQYF. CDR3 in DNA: TGTGCCAGCAGTTACGCTAGCGGGAGCACAGATACGCAGTATTTT.

CDR3 DNA sequence: TGTGCCATCAGTGAGTCGAACGGGGGTGATGAGCAGTTCTTC. Amino acid sequence: CAISESNGGDEQFF. The chain joins TRBV10-3 to TRBJ2-1, with a tentative D call TRBD2 (6 bases). The CDR3 spans 14 residues. Germline CDR1 ENHRY, CDR2 SYGVKD. Trimming cost V 0 bases and J 8 bases, with 11 bases left between them.

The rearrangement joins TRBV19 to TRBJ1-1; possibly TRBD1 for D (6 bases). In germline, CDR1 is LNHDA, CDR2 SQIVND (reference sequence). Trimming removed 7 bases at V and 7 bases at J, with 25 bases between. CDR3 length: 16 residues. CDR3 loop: CASTLAAVWGPGEAFF. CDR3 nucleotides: TGTGCCAGTACATTGGCTGCAGTTTGGGGGCCAGGTGAAGCTTTCTTT. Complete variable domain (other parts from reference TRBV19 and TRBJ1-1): DGGITQSPKYLFRKEGQNVTLSCEQNLNHDAMYWYRQDPGQGLRLIYYSQIVNDFQKGDIAEGYSVSREKKESFPLTVTSAQKNPTAFYLCASTLAAVWGPGEAFFGQGTRLTVV.

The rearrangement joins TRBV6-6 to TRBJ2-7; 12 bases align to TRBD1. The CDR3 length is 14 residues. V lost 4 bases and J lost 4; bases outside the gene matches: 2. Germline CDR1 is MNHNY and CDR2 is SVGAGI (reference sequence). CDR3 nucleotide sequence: TGTGCCAGCAGTTTGGGACAGGGGGCGTACGAGCAGTACTTC. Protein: CASSLGQGAYEQYF.

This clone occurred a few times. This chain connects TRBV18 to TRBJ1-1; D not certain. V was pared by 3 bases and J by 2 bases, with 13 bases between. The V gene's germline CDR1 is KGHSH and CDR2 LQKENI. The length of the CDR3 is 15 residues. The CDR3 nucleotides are TGTGCCAGCTCACCCGTAGAGGTGAAAAACACTGAAGCTTTCTTT. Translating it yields CASSPVEVKNTEAFF.